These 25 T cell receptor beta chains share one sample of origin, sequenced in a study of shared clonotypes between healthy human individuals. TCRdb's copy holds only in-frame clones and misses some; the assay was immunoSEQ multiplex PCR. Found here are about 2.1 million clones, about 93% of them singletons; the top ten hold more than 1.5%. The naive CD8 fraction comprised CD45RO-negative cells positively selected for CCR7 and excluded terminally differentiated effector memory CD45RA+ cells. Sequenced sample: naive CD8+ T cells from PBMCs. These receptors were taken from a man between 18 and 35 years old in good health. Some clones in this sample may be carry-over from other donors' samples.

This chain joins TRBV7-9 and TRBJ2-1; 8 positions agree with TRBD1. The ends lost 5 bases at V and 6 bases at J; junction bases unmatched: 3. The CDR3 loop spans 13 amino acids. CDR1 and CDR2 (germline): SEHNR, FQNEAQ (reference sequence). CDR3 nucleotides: TGTGCCAGCAGCCGACAGGGGATCAATGAGCAGTTCTTC. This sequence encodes CASSRQGINEQFF.

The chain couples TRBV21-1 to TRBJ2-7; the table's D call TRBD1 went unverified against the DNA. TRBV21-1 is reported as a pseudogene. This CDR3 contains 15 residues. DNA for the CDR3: TGTGCCAGCAGCTCCCCTAGGACAAGTTACTACGAGCAGTACTTC. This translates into CASSSPRTSYYEQYF.

CDR3 loop: CASHGPHRGGTEAFF. Written as DNA, the CDR3 is TGTGCGAGCCACGGTCCTCACAGGGGGGGCACTGAAGCTTTCTTT. V is TRBV6-5 and J is TRBJ1-1; TRBD1 agrees at 8 bases. Germline CDR1 MNHEY, CDR2 SVGAGI. This CDR3 region has 15 residues.

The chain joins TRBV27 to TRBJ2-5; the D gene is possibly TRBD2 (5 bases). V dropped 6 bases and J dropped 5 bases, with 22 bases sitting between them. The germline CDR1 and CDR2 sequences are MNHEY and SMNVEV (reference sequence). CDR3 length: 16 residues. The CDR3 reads CASSPRMGTPGETQYF. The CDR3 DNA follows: TGTGCCAGCAGCCCTAGGATGGGAACCCCGGGGGAGACCCAGTACTTC.

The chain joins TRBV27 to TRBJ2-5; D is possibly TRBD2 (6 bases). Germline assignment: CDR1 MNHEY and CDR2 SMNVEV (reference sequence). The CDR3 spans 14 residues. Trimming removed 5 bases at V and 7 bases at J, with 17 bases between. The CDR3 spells CASSPALAGGTQYF. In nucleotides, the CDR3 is TGTGCCAGCAGTCCCGCACTAGCCGGAGGGACCCAGTACTTC.

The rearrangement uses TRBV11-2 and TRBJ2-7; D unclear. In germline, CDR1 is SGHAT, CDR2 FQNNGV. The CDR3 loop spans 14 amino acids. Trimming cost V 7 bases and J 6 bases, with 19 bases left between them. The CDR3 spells CASTPGPAFGEQYF. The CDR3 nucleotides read TGTGCCAGCACCCCCGGTCCTGCCTTTGGCGAGCAGTACTTC. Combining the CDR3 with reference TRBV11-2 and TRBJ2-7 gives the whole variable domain EAGVAQSPRYKIIEKRQSVAFWCNPISGHATLYWYQQILGQGPKLLIQFQNNGVVDDSQLPKDRFSAERLKGVDSTLKIQPAKLEDSAVYLCASTPGPAFGEQYFGPGTRLTVT.

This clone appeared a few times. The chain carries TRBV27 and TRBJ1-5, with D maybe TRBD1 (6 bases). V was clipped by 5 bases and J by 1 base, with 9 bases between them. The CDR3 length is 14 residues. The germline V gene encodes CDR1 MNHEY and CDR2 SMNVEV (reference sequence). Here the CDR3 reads CASSTQGSNQPQHF. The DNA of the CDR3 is TGTGCCAGCAGTACCCAGGGGAGCAATCAGCCCCAGCATTTT.

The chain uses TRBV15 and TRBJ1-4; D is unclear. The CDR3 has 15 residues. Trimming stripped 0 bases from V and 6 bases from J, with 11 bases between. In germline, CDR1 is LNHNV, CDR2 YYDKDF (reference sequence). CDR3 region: CATSREARSYEKLFF. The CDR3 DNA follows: TGTGCCACCAGCAGAGAAGCCAGGTCCTATGAAAAACTGTTTTTT.

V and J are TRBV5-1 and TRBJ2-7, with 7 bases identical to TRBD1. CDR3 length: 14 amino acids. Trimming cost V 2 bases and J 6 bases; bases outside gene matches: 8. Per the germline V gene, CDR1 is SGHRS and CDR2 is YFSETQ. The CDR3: CASSFDRVLSEQYF. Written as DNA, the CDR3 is TGCGCCAGCAGCTTCGACAGGGTCTTAAGCGAGCAGTACTTC. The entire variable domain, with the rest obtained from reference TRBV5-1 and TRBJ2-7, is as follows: KAGVTQTPRYLIKTRGQQVTLSCSPISGHRSVSWYQQTPGQGLQFLFEYFSETQRNKGNFPGRFSGRQFSNSRSEMNVSTLELGDSALYLCASSFDRVLSEQYFGPGTRLTVT.

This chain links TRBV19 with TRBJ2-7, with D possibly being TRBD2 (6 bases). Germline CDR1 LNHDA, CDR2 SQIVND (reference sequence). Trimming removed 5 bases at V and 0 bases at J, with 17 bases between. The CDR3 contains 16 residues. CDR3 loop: CASSPRGGTVSYEQYF. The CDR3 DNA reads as TGTGCCAGTAGTCCCCGGGGCGGGACCGTCTCCTACGAGCAGTACTTC.

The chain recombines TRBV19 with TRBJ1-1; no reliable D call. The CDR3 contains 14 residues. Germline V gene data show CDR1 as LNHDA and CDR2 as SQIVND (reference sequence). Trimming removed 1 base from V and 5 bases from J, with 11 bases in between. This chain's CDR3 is CASSIGDLRTEAFF. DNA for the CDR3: TGTGCCAGTAGTATAGGGGATCTGAGGACTGAAGCTTTCTTT.

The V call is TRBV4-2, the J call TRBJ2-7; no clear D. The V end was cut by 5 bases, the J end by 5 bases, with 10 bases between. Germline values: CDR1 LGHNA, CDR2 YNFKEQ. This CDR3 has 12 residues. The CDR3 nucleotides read TGTGCCAGCAGCTTTAGTGTGGACGAGCAGTACTTC. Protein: CASSFSVDEQYF.

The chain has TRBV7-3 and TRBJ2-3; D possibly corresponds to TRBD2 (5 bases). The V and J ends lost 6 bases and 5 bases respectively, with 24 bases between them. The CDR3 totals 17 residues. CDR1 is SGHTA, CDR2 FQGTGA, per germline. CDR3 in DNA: TGTGCCAGCAGTCCCGAGGGCCGAGTAAGGATAGGAGATACGCAGTATTTT. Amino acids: CASSPEGRVRIGDTQYF.

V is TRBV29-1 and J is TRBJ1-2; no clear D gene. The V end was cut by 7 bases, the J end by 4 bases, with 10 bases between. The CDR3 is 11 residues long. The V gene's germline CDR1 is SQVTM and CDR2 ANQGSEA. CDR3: CSGVTSYGYTF. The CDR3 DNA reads TGCAGCGGTGTGACGAGCTATGGCTACACCTTC.

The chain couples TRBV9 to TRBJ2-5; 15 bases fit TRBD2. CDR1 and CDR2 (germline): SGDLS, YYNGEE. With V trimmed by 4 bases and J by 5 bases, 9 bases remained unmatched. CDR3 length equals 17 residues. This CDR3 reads CASSPRTSGRGRETQYF. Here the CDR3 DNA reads TGTGCCAGCAGCCCCCGGACTAGCGGGAGGGGTCGGGAGACCCAGTACTTC.

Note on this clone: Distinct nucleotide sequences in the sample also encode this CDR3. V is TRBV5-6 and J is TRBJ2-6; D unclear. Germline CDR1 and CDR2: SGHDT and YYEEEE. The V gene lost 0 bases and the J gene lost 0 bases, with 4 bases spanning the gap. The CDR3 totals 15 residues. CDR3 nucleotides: TGTGCCAGCAGCTTGGCAGGCTCTGGGGCCAACGTCCTGACTTTC. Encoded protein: CASSLAGSGANVLTF.

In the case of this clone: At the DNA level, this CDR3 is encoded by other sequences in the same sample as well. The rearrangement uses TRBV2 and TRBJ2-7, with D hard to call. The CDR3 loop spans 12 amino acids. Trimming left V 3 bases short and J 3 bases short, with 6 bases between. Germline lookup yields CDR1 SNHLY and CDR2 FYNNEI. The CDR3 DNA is TGTGCCAGCAGTGAGGGCCGCTACGAGCAGTACTTC. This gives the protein CASSEGRYEQYF.

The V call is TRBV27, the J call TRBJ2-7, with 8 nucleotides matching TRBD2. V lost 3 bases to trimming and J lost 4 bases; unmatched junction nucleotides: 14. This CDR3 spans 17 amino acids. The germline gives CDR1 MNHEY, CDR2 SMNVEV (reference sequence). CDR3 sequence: CASSFEGSQRELYEQYF. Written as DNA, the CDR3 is TGTGCCAGCAGTTTTGAGGGTAGTCAGCGGGAGTTATACGAGCAGTACTTC.

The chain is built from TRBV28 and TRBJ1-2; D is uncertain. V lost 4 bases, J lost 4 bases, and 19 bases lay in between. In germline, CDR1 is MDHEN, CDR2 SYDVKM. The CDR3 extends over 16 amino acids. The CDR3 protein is CASSSITGEEGYGYTF. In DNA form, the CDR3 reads TGTGCCAGCAGTTCCATAACTGGGGAAGAAGGCTATGGCTACACCTTC.

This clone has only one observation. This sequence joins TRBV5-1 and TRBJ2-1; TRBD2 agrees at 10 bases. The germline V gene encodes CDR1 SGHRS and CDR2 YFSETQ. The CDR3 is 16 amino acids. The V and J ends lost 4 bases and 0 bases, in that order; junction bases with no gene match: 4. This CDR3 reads CASSAASGSSYNEQFF. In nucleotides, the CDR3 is TGCGCCAGCAGCGCAGCTAGCGGGAGCTCCTACAATGAGCAGTTCTTC.

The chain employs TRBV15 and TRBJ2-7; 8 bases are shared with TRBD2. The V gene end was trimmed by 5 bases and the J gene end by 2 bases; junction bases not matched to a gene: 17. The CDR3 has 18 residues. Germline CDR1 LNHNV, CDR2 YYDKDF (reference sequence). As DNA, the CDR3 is TGTGCCACCAGCGTAGAACCCTGGCGGGAGGACGAACCCTACGAGCAGTACTTC. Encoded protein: CATSVEPWREDEPYEQYF.

CDR3 sequence reads: CASSSAGRNTGELFF. The CDR3 region has the DNA TGTGCCAGCAGCTCAGCGGGCCGAAACACCGGGGAGCTGTTTTTT. This chain joins TRBV5-6 and TRBJ2-2, with TRBD2 as a possible D gene (6 bases). Trimming left V 3 bases short and J 2 bases short, with 11 bases between. The length of the CDR3 is 15 residues. The V gene's germline CDR1 is SGHDT and CDR2 YYEEEE.

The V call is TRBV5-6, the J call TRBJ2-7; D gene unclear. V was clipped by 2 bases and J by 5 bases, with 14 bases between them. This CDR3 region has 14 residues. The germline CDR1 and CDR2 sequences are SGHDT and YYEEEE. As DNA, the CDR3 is TGTGCCAGCAGCTTTGTCACTCAAGTCCACGAGCAGTACTTC. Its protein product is CASSFVTQVHEQYF.

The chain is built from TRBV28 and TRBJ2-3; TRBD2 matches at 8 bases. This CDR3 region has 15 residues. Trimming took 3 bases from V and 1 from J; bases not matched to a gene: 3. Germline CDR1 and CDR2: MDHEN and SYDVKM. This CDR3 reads CASSLLRGGTDTQYF. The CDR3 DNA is TGTGCCAGCAGTTTGTTGCGGGGGGGCACAGATACGCAGTATTTT.

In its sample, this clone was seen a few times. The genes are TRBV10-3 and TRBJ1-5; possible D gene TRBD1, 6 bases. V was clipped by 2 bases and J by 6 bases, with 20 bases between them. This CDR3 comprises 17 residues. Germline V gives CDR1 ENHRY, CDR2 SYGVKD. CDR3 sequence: CAISEPMRGITGQPQHF. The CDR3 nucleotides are TGTGCCATCAGTGAGCCCATGAGGGGGATCACAGGTCAGCCCCAGCATTTT.